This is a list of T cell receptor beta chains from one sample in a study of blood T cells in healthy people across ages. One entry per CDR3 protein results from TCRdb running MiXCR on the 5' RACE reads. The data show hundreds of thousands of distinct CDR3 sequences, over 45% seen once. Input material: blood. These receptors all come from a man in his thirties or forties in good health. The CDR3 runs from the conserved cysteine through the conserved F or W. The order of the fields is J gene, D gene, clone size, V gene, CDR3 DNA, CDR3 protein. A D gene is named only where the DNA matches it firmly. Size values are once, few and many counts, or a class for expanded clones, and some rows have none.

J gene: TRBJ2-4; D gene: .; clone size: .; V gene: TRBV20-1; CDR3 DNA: TGCAGTGCTAGGGCACGAGCCAAAAACATTCAGTACTTC; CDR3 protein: CSARARAKNIQYF
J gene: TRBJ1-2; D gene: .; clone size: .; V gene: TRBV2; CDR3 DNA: TGTGCCAGCATAAGGGACCCTCAGGAGAGGGGCTACACCTTC; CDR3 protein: CASIRDPQERGYTF
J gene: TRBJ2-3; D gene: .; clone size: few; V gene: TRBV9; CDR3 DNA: TGTGCCAGCAGCGAGAGTGCTAGCACAGATACGCAGTATTTT; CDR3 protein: CASSESASTDTQYF
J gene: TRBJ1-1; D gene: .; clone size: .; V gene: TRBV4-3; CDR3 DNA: TGCGCCAGCAGCCAAAGGCGGAAGAACACTGAAGCTTTCTTT; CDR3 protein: CASSQRRKNTEAFF
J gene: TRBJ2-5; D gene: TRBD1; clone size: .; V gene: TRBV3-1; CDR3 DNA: TGTGCCAGCAGCCACGCGACAGGGCAAGAGACCCAGTACTTC; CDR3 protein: CASSHATGQETQYF
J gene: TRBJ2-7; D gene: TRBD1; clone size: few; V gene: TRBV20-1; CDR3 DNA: TGCAGTGCTAGTGACAGGGTTGGAGCCTACGAGCAGTACTTC; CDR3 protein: CSASDRVGAYEQYF
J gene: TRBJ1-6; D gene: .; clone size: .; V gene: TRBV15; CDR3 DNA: TGTGCCACCAGCAGAGAAACCCATAATTCACCCCTCCACTTT; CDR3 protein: CATSRETHNSPLHF
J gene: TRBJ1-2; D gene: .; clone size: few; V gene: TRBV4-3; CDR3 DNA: TGCGCCAGCAGCCAAGACCGAGGGGTGGACTATGGCTACACCTTC; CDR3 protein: CASSQDRGVDYGYTF
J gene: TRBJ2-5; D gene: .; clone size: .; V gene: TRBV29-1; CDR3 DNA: TGCAGCGTTGACAAGGAGGGAGGCGAGGGGACCCAGTACTTC; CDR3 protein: CSVDKEGGEGTQYF
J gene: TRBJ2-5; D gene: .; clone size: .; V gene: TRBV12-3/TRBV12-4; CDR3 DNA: TGTGCCAGCAGTTTGACAGGCCTCCAAGAGACCCAGTACTTC; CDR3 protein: CASSLTGLQETQYF
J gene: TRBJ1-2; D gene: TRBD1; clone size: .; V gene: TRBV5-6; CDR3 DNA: TGTGCCAGCAGCGCGGACAGGGTTGACTTCTATGGCTACACCTTC; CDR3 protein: CASSADRVDFYGYTF
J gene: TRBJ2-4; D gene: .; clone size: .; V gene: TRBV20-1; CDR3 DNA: TGCAGTGCTGCACTTTCCGAGGGCATTCAGTACTTC; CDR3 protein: CSAALSEGIQYF
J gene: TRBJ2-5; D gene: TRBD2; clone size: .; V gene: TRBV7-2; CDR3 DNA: TGTGCCAGCAGACCTGCAAGCGGGAGACAAGGGACCCAGTACTTC; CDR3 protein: CASRPASGRQGTQYF
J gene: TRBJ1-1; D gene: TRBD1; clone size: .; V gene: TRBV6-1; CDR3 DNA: TGTGCCAGCAGTGAACTGGGACAGGACAACACTGAAGCTTTCTTT; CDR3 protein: CASSELGQDNTEAFF
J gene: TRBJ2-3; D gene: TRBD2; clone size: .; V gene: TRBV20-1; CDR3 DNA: TGCAGTGCTAGAAGTCCTAGCGGGAGTGGGTTTGGGGATACGCAGTATTTT; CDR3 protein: CSARSPSGSGFGDTQYF
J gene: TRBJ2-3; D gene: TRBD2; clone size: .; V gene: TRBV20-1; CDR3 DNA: TGCAGTGCCCCCGCTAGCGGGAGTGGCACAGATACGCAGTATTTT; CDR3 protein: CSAPASGSGTDTQYF
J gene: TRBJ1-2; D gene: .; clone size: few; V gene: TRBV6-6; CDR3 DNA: TGTGCCAGCAGTTACCCGTTGTCAAGCTTCTATGGCTACACCTTC; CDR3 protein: CASSYPLSSFYGYTF
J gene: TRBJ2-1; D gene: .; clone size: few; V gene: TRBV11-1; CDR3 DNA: TGTGCCAGCAGCTTATTGACCCAGGCGAATGAGCAGTTCTTC; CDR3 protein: CASSLLTQANEQFF
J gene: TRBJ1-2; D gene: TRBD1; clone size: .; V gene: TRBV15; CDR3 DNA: TGTGCCACCAGCAGAGGCTACGACAGGGAAAGCTACACCTTC; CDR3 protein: CATSRGYDRESYTF
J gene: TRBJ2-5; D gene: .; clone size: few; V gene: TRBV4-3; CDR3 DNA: TGCGCCAGCAGCCAAGATCTGCGGGTTTTCCAAGAGACCCAGTACTTC; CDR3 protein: CASSQDLRVFQETQYF
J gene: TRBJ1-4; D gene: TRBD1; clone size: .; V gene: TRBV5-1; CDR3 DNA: TGCGCCAGCAGCGGGACAGGGGATGAAAATGAAAAACTGTTTTTT; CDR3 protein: CASSGTGDENEKLFF
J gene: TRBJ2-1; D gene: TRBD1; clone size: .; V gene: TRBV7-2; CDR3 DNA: TGTGCCAGTCAATCGGGACAGGGGTTTTACAATGAGCAGTTCTTC; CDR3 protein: CASQSGQGFYNEQFF
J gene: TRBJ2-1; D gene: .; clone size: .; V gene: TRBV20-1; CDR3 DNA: TGCAGTGCTAGAGATTCGGGGGTACCGGGCAATGAGCAGTTCTTC; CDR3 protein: CSARDSGVPGNEQFF
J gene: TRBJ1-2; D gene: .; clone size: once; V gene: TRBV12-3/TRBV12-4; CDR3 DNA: TGTGCCAGCAGTTACCGCCGACAGAACTATGGCTACACCTTC; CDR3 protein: CASSYRRQNYGYTF
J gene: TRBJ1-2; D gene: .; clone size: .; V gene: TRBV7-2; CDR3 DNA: TGTGCCAGCAGCTTCTCCGGGCGGGACTTCTATGGCTACACCTTC; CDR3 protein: CASSFSGRDFYGYTF
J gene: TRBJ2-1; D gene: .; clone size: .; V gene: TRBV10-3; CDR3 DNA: TGTGCCATCAGGGCGCGGGACCAAGAGACCCAGTTCTTC; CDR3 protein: CAIRARDQETQFF
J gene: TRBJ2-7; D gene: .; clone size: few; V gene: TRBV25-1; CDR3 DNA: TGTGCCAGCGCCGGGACACCCGGTCAGTACGAGCAGTACTTC; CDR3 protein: CASAGTPGQYEQYF
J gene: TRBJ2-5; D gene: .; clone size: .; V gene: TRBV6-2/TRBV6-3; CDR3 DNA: TGTGCCTGCGAGGAGAGACTTCAAGAGACCCAGTACTTC; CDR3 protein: CACEERLQETQYF
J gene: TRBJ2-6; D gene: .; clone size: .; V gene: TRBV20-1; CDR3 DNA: TGCAGTGCTATTGGGACATCAGGGGCCAACGTCCTGACTTTC; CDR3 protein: CSAIGTSGANVLTF
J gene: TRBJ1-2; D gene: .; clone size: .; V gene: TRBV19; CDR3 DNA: TGTGCCAGTAGTATAGAGTCGAGTGGCTACACCTTC; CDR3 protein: CASSIESSGYTF
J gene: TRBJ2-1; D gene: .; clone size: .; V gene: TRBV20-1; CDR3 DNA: TGCAGTGCTGGTGCCTTCGGTGAGCAGTTCTTC; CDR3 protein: CSAGAFGEQFF
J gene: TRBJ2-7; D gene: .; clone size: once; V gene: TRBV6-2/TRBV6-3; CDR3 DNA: TGTGCCAGCGGAGGTTACTCCTACGAGCAGTACTTC; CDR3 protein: CASGGYSYEQYF
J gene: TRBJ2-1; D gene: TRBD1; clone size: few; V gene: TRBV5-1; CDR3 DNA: TGCGCCAGCAGCTTGGCGGGACAGGTGACCTACAATGAGCAGTTCTTC; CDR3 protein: CASSLAGQVTYNEQFF
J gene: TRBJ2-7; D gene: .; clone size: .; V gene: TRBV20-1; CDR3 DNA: TGCAGTGCTTCGTTCCGGGACATCCTCAATGCCCAGTACTTC; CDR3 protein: CSASFRDILNAQYF
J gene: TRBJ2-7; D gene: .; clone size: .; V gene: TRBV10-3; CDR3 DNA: TGTGCCATCAGTGAGAGTAGCGGAGACGTGGATGAGCGGTTCTTC; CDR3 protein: CAISESSGDVDERFF